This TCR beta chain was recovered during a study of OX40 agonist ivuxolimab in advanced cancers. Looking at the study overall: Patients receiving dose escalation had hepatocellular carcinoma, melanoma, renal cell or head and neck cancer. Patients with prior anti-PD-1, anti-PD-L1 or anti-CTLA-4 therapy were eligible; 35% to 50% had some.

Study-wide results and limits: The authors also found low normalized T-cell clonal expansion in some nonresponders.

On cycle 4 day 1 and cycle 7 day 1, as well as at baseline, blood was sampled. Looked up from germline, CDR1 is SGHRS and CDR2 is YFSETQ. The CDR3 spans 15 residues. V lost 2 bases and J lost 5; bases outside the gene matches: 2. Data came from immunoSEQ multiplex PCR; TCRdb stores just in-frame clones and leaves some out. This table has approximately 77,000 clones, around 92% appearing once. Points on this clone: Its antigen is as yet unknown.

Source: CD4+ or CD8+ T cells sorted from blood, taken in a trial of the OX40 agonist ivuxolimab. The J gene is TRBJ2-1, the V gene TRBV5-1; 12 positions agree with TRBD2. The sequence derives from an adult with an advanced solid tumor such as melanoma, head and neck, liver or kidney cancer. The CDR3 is CASSLWTSGDNEQFF. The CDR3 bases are TGCGCCAGCAGCTTATGGACTAGCGGGGACAATGAGCAGTTCTTC.